Listed below are T cell receptor beta chains from one sample, sequenced in a study of identical twins. A single record per CDR3 protein comes from TCRdb applying MiXCR to the 5' RACE reads. The table records just under 550,000 distinct CDR3 sequences, 15% of them present only once. These data were also reused for a study on yellow fever vaccine responses in identical twins.

The sample comprised CD4+ T cells sorted from blood. These receptors were taken from a woman between 18 and 29 years old in good health. CDR3s include the opening cysteine and the closing phenylalanine or tryptophan. Fields, in order: CDR3 length, clone size, D gene, J gene, V gene, CDR3 DNA, CDR3 protein. A D gene is named only where the DNA matches it firmly. A row's size may be missing; if present it is once, few, many or a size class.

cdr3_length: 14; clone_size: .; d_call: TRBD2; j_call: TRBJ2-4; v_call: TRBV20-1; cdr3_nt: TGCAGTGCAGTGGGAGGGCCTCCCAAAAACATTCAGTACTTC; cdr3_aa: CSAVGGPPKNIQYF
cdr3_length: 15; clone_size: .; d_call: .; j_call: TRBJ2-1; v_call: TRBV20-1; cdr3_nt: TGCAGTGCTAGAGATCTACCGGGCTCTAGAAATGAGCAGTTCTTC; cdr3_aa: CSARDLPGSRNEQFF
cdr3_length: 16; clone_size: .; d_call: .; j_call: TRBJ2-5; v_call: TRBV9; cdr3_nt: TGTGCCAGCAGCGTAGGACCTAAGGGCCCACAAGAGACCCAGTACTTC; cdr3_aa: CASSVGPKGPQETQYF
cdr3_length: 14; clone_size: .; d_call: .; j_call: TRBJ1-1; v_call: TRBV28; cdr3_nt: TGTGCCAGCAGCACAGTCAATTTGGGCACTGAAGCTTTCTTT; cdr3_aa: CASSTVNLGTEAFF
cdr3_length: 12; clone_size: few; d_call: TRBD2; j_call: TRBJ2-7; v_call: TRBV2; cdr3_nt: TGTGCCATCCGGACTAGCGACAACGAGCAGTACTTC; cdr3_aa: CAIRTSDNEQYF
cdr3_length: 14; clone_size: few; d_call: TRBD2; j_call: TRBJ2-1; v_call: TRBV28; cdr3_nt: TGTGCCAGCAGTTCCGGGACTAGATATTCTGAGCAGTTCTTC; cdr3_aa: CASSSGTRYSEQFF
cdr3_length: 16; clone_size: few; d_call: .; j_call: TRBJ2-5; v_call: TRBV5-4; cdr3_nt: TGTGCCAGCAGCTTGGGACCTTCGATGTACCAAGAGACCCAGTACTTC; cdr3_aa: CASSLGPSMYQETQYF
cdr3_length: 14; clone_size: .; d_call: TRBD1; j_call: TRBJ2-1; v_call: TRBV10-3; cdr3_nt: TGTGCCATCAGCGCAGGGGGATCCTACAATGAGCAGTTCTTC; cdr3_aa: CAISAGGSYNEQFF
cdr3_length: 14; clone_size: few; d_call: .; j_call: TRBJ1-1; v_call: TRBV5-1; cdr3_nt: TGCGCCAGCCGTCCGTTGGGCGAAGGAACTGAAGCTTTCTTT; cdr3_aa: CASRPLGEGTEAFF
cdr3_length: 15; clone_size: .; d_call: .; j_call: TRBJ2-1; v_call: TRBV10-3; cdr3_nt: TGTGCCGCCATCCGAGAGGGTAGCTCCTACAATGAGCAGTTCTTC; cdr3_aa: CAAIREGSSYNEQFF
cdr3_length: 15; clone_size: .; d_call: .; j_call: TRBJ1-1; v_call: TRBV11-2; cdr3_nt: TGTGCCAGCAGCTTAGATAGGGGGGCTCGGGGTGAAGCTTTCTTT; cdr3_aa: CASSLDRGARGEAFF
cdr3_length: 11; clone_size: few; d_call: .; j_call: TRBJ2-1; v_call: TRBV3-1; cdr3_nt: TGTGCCAGCAGACACTACAATGAGCAGTTCTTC; cdr3_aa: CASRHYNEQFF
cdr3_length: 13; clone_size: .; d_call: .; j_call: TRBJ2-1; v_call: TRBV5-1; cdr3_nt: TGCGCCAGCAGCCTCCTACTAGGGGATGAGCAGTTCTTC; cdr3_aa: CASSLLLGDEQFF
cdr3_length: 14; clone_size: few; d_call: .; j_call: TRBJ2-2; v_call: TRBV6-4; cdr3_nt: TGTGCCAGCAAAACCGGGACTTTCACCGGGGAGCTGTTTTTT; cdr3_aa: CASKTGTFTGELFF
cdr3_length: 15; clone_size: few; d_call: TRBD2; j_call: TRBJ2-5; v_call: TRBV3-1; cdr3_nt: TGTGCCAGCAGCCAAGATCCACTAGCGGCGGAGACCCAGTACTTC; cdr3_aa: CASSQDPLAAETQYF
cdr3_length: 13; clone_size: few; d_call: .; j_call: TRBJ1-4; v_call: TRBV6-7; cdr3_nt: TGTGCCGCCCGAGGACACCATAATGAAAAACTGTTTTTT; cdr3_aa: CAARGHHNEKLFF
cdr3_length: 16; clone_size: .; d_call: .; j_call: TRBJ1-6; v_call: TRBV12-2; cdr3_nt: TGTGCAAGTCGCCCCTCTCGACAGGCTTATAATTCACCCCTCCACTTT; cdr3_aa: CASRPSRQAYNSPLHF
cdr3_length: 16; clone_size: few; d_call: TRBD2; j_call: TRBJ2-1; v_call: TRBV12-3/TRBV12-4; cdr3_nt: TGTGCCAGCAGTTTGAGGGGGACTAGCGGAGACAATGAGCAGTTCTTC; cdr3_aa: CASSLRGTSGDNEQFF
cdr3_length: 15; clone_size: .; d_call: TRBD2; j_call: TRBJ2-1; v_call: TRBV7-9; cdr3_nt: TGTGCCAGCAGCTTACGGAGCGGGGGTTACAATGAGCAGTTCTTC; cdr3_aa: CASSLRSGGYNEQFF
cdr3_length: 16; clone_size: many; d_call: TRBD2; j_call: TRBJ2-1; v_call: TRBV24-1; cdr3_nt: TGTGCCACCAGCCGGGTGAGCGGGAGCTCCTACAATGAGCAGTTCTTC; cdr3_aa: CATSRVSGSSYNEQFF
cdr3_length: 15; clone_size: few; d_call: .; j_call: TRBJ2-1; v_call: TRBV5-1; cdr3_nt: TGCGCCAGCAGGGTTATCTGGAGCTCCTACAATGAGCAGTTCTTC; cdr3_aa: CASRVIWSSYNEQFF
cdr3_length: 18; clone_size: .; d_call: TRBD2; j_call: TRBJ2-7; v_call: TRBV28; cdr3_nt: TGTGCCAGCAGTCGACCCCGGGGCTCGGGCAGGGAGGGGTACGAGCAGTACTTC; cdr3_aa: CASSRPRGSGREGYEQYF
cdr3_length: 16; clone_size: .; d_call: TRBD2; j_call: TRBJ2-1; v_call: TRBV9; cdr3_nt: TGTGCCAGCAGCGTAGGGTTAGCGGGAGGAAGCAATGAGCAGTTCTTC; cdr3_aa: CASSVGLAGGSNEQFF
cdr3_length: 13; clone_size: few; d_call: .; j_call: TRBJ1-4; v_call: TRBV29-1; cdr3_nt: TGCAGCGTCCTGCGACCGGGGAATGAAAAACTGTTTTTT; cdr3_aa: CSVLRPGNEKLFF
cdr3_length: 12; clone_size: few; d_call: .; j_call: TRBJ1-2; v_call: TRBV11-2; cdr3_nt: TGTGCCGGTGGGGGGGGATACTATGGCTACACCTTC; cdr3_aa: CAGGGGYYGYTF
cdr3_length: 13; clone_size: .; d_call: .; j_call: TRBJ1-1; v_call: TRBV27; cdr3_nt: TGTGCCAGCAGTTACCGAATGAACACTGAAGCTTTCTTT; cdr3_aa: CASSYRMNTEAFF
cdr3_length: 14; clone_size: few; d_call: TRBD2; j_call: TRBJ2-5; v_call: TRBV2; cdr3_nt: TGTGCCAGCAGTACTTTAGCGGGAAGAGAGACCCAGTACTTC; cdr3_aa: CASSTLAGRETQYF
cdr3_length: 15; clone_size: .; d_call: TRBD1; j_call: TRBJ2-1; v_call: TRBV14; cdr3_nt: TGTGCCAGCAGCCGAGACAGGGGACCCTACAATGAGCAGTTCTTC; cdr3_aa: CASSRDRGPYNEQFF
cdr3_length: 15; clone_size: .; d_call: TRBD1; j_call: TRBJ2-3; v_call: TRBV6-1; cdr3_nt: TGTGCCAGCAAGGTGGGACAGGGAGTTTCCGATACGCAGTATTTT; cdr3_aa: CASKVGQGVSDTQYF
cdr3_length: 12; clone_size: few; d_call: .; j_call: TRBJ2-3; v_call: TRBV5-1; cdr3_nt: TGCGCCAGCGGGGGGGCCGCAGATACGCAGTATTTT; cdr3_aa: CASGGAADTQYF
cdr3_length: 16; clone_size: many; d_call: TRBD2; j_call: TRBJ2-1; v_call: TRBV10-3; cdr3_nt: TGTGCCATCAGTGAGTTCGGGACTAGCGGGAGTTACGAGCAGTTCTTC; cdr3_aa: CAISEFGTSGSYEQFF
cdr3_length: 14; clone_size: .; d_call: .; j_call: TRBJ1-1; v_call: TRBV20-1; cdr3_nt: TGCAGTGCCATTACACAGGGTAGGAACACTGAAGCTTTCTTT; cdr3_aa: CSAITQGRNTEAFF
cdr3_length: 16; clone_size: once; d_call: TRBD1; j_call: TRBJ2-2; v_call: TRBV4-2; cdr3_nt: TGTGCCAGCAGCCAGACGGGACAGGGGGACACCGGGGAGCTGTTTTTT; cdr3_aa: CASSQTGQGDTGELFF
cdr3_length: 16; clone_size: few; d_call: TRBD1; j_call: TRBJ2-7; v_call: TRBV27; cdr3_nt: TGTGCCAGCAGACAACCGGGGACAGGGTATCTGGGCGAGCAGTACTTC; cdr3_aa: CASRQPGTGYLGEQYF
cdr3_length: 13; clone_size: once; d_call: .; j_call: TRBJ2-4; v_call: TRBV20-1; cdr3_nt: TGCAGTGCGGGCAGGGGTGAGCCAAACATTCAGTACTTC; cdr3_aa: CSAGRGEPNIQYF
cdr3_length: 16; clone_size: .; d_call: .; j_call: TRBJ2-1; v_call: TRBV24-1; cdr3_nt: TGTGCCACCCAAGACAGGCGGCGAAGCTCCTACAATGAGCAGTTCTTC; cdr3_aa: CATQDRRRSSYNEQFF
cdr3_length: 15; clone_size: .; d_call: .; j_call: TRBJ2-2; v_call: TRBV20-1; cdr3_nt: TGCAGTGCTAGAGATCCCCCAGGGAACACCGGGGAGCTGTTTTTT; cdr3_aa: CSARDPPGNTGELFF
cdr3_length: 17; clone_size: .; d_call: .; j_call: TRBJ2-1; v_call: TRBV6-1; cdr3_nt: TGTGCCAGCAGCGCCCACGGACAGCTAAACTCCTACAATGAGCAGTTCTTC; cdr3_aa: CASSAHGQLNSYNEQFF
cdr3_length: 15; clone_size: .; d_call: TRBD2; j_call: TRBJ2-3; v_call: TRBV20-1; cdr3_nt: TGCAGTGCTGCAATAAGCGGGACCTGGAAAGATACGCAGTATTTT; cdr3_aa: CSAAISGTWKDTQYF
cdr3_length: 16; clone_size: few; d_call: .; j_call: TRBJ2-1; v_call: TRBV20-1; cdr3_nt: TGCAGTGCTAGAGATGGTGGTAGCGGTTCCTACAATGAGCAGTTCTTC; cdr3_aa: CSARDGGSGSYNEQFF
cdr3_length: 15; clone_size: few; d_call: TRBD1; j_call: TRBJ1-3; v_call: TRBV15; cdr3_nt: TGTGCCACCAGGACAGGGGATAGCTCTGGAAACACCATATATTTT; cdr3_aa: CATRTGDSSGNTIYF
cdr3_length: 16; clone_size: .; d_call: TRBD1; j_call: TRBJ2-2; v_call: TRBV7-8; cdr3_nt: TGTGCCAGCAGCTTAAACAGGGGGCGCGACACCGGGGAGCTGTTTTTT; cdr3_aa: CASSLNRGRDTGELFF
cdr3_length: 14; clone_size: .; d_call: .; j_call: TRBJ2-7; v_call: TRBV5-1; cdr3_nt: TGCGCCAGCAGCTTGGCTTGGGGGTCCTACGAGCAGTACTTC; cdr3_aa: CASSLAWGSYEQYF
cdr3_length: 13; clone_size: few; d_call: .; j_call: TRBJ1-5; v_call: TRBV5-5; cdr3_nt: TGTGCCAGCAGCTTGACCCCAGATCAGCCCCAGCATTTT; cdr3_aa: CASSLTPDQPQHF
cdr3_length: 14; clone_size: few; d_call: TRBD2; j_call: TRBJ2-1; v_call: TRBV12-3/TRBV12-4; cdr3_nt: TGTGCCAGCAGTTGGGTACTAGCGGGAGAAAAGCAGTTCTTC; cdr3_aa: CASSWVLAGEKQFF
cdr3_length: 13; clone_size: .; d_call: .; j_call: TRBJ1-2; v_call: TRBV20-1; cdr3_nt: TGCAGTGCTTTCAGTAGAAACTACTATGGCTACACCTTC; cdr3_aa: CSAFSRNYYGYTF
cdr3_length: 15; clone_size: few; d_call: .; j_call: TRBJ2-3; v_call: TRBV11-2; cdr3_nt: TGTGCCAGCAGCTTTCATACGTTAGGGGCAGATACGCAGTATTTT; cdr3_aa: CASSFHTLGADTQYF
cdr3_length: 14; clone_size: .; d_call: TRBD1; j_call: TRBJ1-6; v_call: TRBV5-1; cdr3_nt: TGCGCCAGCAGCAAAGGACAGGGAGATTCACCCCTCCACTTT; cdr3_aa: CASSKGQGDSPLHF
cdr3_length: 15; clone_size: .; d_call: .; j_call: TRBJ2-1; v_call: TRBV5-1; cdr3_nt: TGCGCCAGCAGCTTGACGACAGGTGCCTACAATGAGCAGTTCTTC; cdr3_aa: CASSLTTGAYNEQFF
cdr3_length: 15; clone_size: .; d_call: TRBD1; j_call: TRBJ2-1; v_call: TRBV10-3; cdr3_nt: TGTGCCATCAGTGACCGGGACAGCGTTAACAATGAGCAGTTCTTC; cdr3_aa: CAISDRDSVNNEQFF
cdr3_length: 14; clone_size: few; d_call: .; j_call: TRBJ2-7; v_call: TRBV29-1; cdr3_nt: TGCAGCGTTGTCGGAGAGGGGAATTCCTACGAGCAGTACTTC; cdr3_aa: CSVVGEGNSYEQYF
cdr3_length: 12; clone_size: few; d_call: .; j_call: TRBJ1-1; v_call: TRBV29-1; cdr3_nt: TGCAGCGTTGAAAGTCCGAACACTGAAGCTTTCTTT; cdr3_aa: CSVESPNTEAFF
cdr3_length: 14; clone_size: few; d_call: .; j_call: TRBJ2-7; v_call: TRBV29-1; cdr3_nt: TGCAGCGTTGAAGGGGGGGGCCCGCTCTACGAGCAGTACTTC; cdr3_aa: CSVEGGGPLYEQYF
cdr3_length: 14; clone_size: few; d_call: .; j_call: TRBJ1-1; v_call: TRBV12-3/TRBV12-4; cdr3_nt: TGTGCCAGCAGCCGTGGGGCTATGAACACTGAAGCTTTCTTT; cdr3_aa: CASSRGAMNTEAFF
cdr3_length: 16; clone_size: .; d_call: .; j_call: TRBJ2-1; v_call: TRBV28; cdr3_nt: TGTGCCAGCAGTAAATCAGGCGCCCTGCCTTACAATGAGCAGTTCTTC; cdr3_aa: CASSKSGALPYNEQFF
cdr3_length: 17; clone_size: .; d_call: TRBD2; j_call: TRBJ2-1; v_call: TRBV18; cdr3_nt: TGTGCCAGCTCACGATCGAGCGGGGGGGGTAACTACAATGAGCAGTTCTTC; cdr3_aa: CASSRSSGGGNYNEQFF
cdr3_length: 16; clone_size: few; d_call: TRBD2; j_call: TRBJ2-3; v_call: TRBV7-9; cdr3_nt: TGTGCCAGCAGCCGCGGACTAGCGGCCGGCACAGATACGCAGTATTTT; cdr3_aa: CASSRGLAAGTDTQYF
cdr3_length: 13; clone_size: few; d_call: .; j_call: TRBJ2-6; v_call: TRBV7-9; cdr3_nt: TGTGCCAGCAGCCGGTCCGGGGCCAACGTCCTGACTTTC; cdr3_aa: CASSRSGANVLTF
cdr3_length: 16; clone_size: many; d_call: TRBD2; j_call: TRBJ2-5; v_call: TRBV5-1; cdr3_nt: TGCGCCAGCAGTTCCGGCTCTAGCGGGAAATCAGAGACCCAGTACTTC; cdr3_aa: CASSSGSSGKSETQYF
cdr3_length: 15; clone_size: .; d_call: TRBD2; j_call: TRBJ2-1; v_call: TRBV20-1; cdr3_nt: TGCAGTGCTAGAGATTGGGCGGGGGGTCGTAGTGAGCAGTTCTTC; cdr3_aa: CSARDWAGGRSEQFF